This T cell receptor beta chain was observed in a study of T-cell reconstitution after alpha-beta-depleted transplantation in children. General observations from the study: Newly made T cells mostly supplied T-cell counts and diversity one year after transplant. TCRbeta diversity was high at day 60 in some patients (a result of surviving recipient T cells and thymic progenitors).

There are a few counts of this clonotype. The antigen is undetermined. V lost 5 bases to trimming and J lost 0 bases, with 11 bases between them. This CDR3 has 14 amino acids. The V gene's germline CDR1 is SGHRS and CDR2 YFSETQ. Preparation of the TCRbeta library involved a method that used unique molecular identifiers. Using its own MiXCR run on the PCR reads, TCRdb lists one record per CDR3 protein. The sample consists of around 230,000 distinct CDR3 sequences, around a sixth of them appearing once. This TCR was recovered from a male patient aged 2 to 10 who had a stem cell transplant for acute lymphoblastic leukemia, so the T cells may come from the graft donor. The source material was PBMCs, mostly from graft donor cells, sampled 360 days after TCRalphabeta/CD19-depleted stem cell transplant. The V gene is TRBV5-1, the J gene TRBJ2-5; possibly TRBD2 for D (6 bases). DNA for the CDR3: TGCGCCAGCAGTTGGGGGGATTACCAAGAGACCCAGTACTTC. Its translation is CASSWGDYQETQYF.